Below are 16 T cell receptor beta chains sequenced from a single sample in a study of cytomegalovirus exposure and HLA in healthy donors. In the PCR, 60 Vbeta and 13 Jbeta primers were used. Some clones are missing from TCRdb's copy, which holds only in-frame ones; the method was immunoSEQ multiplex PCR. The sample yields approximately 110,000 clones, 55% to 75% seen once. Sequencing was performed on PBMCs. The receptors here all came from a woman between 65 and 79 years old in good health and CMV-seropositive.

This chain uses TRBV2 with TRBJ1-2, with TRBD1 as a possible D gene (5 bases). V lost 4 bases and J lost 8, with 23 bases in between. Germline-derived CDR1 and CDR2 are SNHLY and FYNNEI. The CDR3 sequence is 16 residues long. The CDR3 DNA follows: TGTGCCAGCAGTGTAGAATTCAGGAGGGGTTTTTACGGCTACACCTTC. Residues: CASSVEFRRGFYGYTF.

This clone was observed once. The V and J genes are TRBV20-1 and TRBJ1-2; unclear D gene. The CDR3 is 9 residues long. Per the germline V gene, CDR1 is DFQATT and CDR2 is SNEGSKA (reference sequence). CDR3 bases: TGCCAAGCCGGGTATGGCTACACCTTC. The encoded protein is CQAGYGYTF.

This chain joins TRBV30 and TRBJ2-5; possibly TRBD2 for D (5 bases). Trimming stripped 0 bases from V and 2 bases from J, with 10 bases between. The CDR3 is 14 amino acids. CDR1 is GTSNPN, CDR2 SVGIG, per germline (reference sequence). This chain's CDR3 is CAWSVPRTQETQYF. The CDR3 DNA reads TGTGCCTGGAGTGTACCCAGGACTCAAGAGACCCAGTACTTC.

This chain joins TRBV9 and TRBJ2-3; TRBD1 matches 9 bases. CDR3 length equals 15 residues. Germline V gene lookup returns CDR1 SGDLS and CDR2 YYNGEE. Losses at the gene ends were 3 bases for V and 7 bases for J; bases not matched to a gene: 9. The CDR3 loop reads CASSAGQGGGNTQYF. The CDR3 nucleotides read TGTGCCAGCAGCGCGGGACAGGGAGGAGGAAATACGCAGTATTTT.

The chain uses TRBV6-1 and TRBJ2-7, with D unclear. CDR1 is MNHNS, CDR2 SASEGT, per germline. CDR3 length: 13 amino acids. V was shortened by 1 base and J by 3 bases, with 7 bases between the two germline ends. For the CDR3, the DNA is TGTGCCAGCAGTGAAGGACACGGCTACGAGCAGTACTTC. Its translation is CASSEGHGYEQYF.

This chain joins TRBV7-9 and TRBJ2-5; TRBD2 matches at 11 bases. The CDR3 is made up of 17 amino acids. Losses at the gene ends were 5 bases for V and 4 bases for J; bases not matched to a gene: 12. Germline CDR1 SEHNR, CDR2 FQNEAQ (reference sequence). The CDR3 bases are TGTGCCAGCAGCAAAGGGCCTAGCGGGGGGCTACCAGAGACCCAGTACTTC. Translated: CASSKGPSGGLPETQYF.

The chain has TRBV7-9 and TRBJ1-2; D is possibly TRBD1 (6 bases). This CDR3 has 16 residues. Trimming removed 5 bases from V and 4 bases from J, with 20 bases in between. The germline V gene encodes CDR1 SEHNR and CDR2 FQNEAQ (reference sequence). CDR3 residues: CASSARTGLGGYGYTF. The CDR3 bases are TGTGCCAGCAGCGCCCGGACCGGGTTAGGGGGCTATGGCTACACCTTC.

A remark on this clone: The same CDR3 is also encoded by other DNA sequences in this sample. V usage is TRBV27 and J usage is TRBJ1-3; perhaps TRBD1 as D (5 bases). V lost 2 bases and J lost 4, with 6 bases in between. Germline loops: CDR1 MNHEY, CDR2 SMNVEV (reference sequence). This CDR3 has 13 amino acids. The chain's CDR3 is CASSLRGGNTIYF. In DNA form, the CDR3 reads TGTGCCAGCAGTTTAAGGGGAGGAAACACCATATATTTT.

The rearrangement joins TRBV18 to TRBJ1-4, with D hard to call. Trimming pared 2 bases from V and 4 bases from J, leaving 11 bases between. The CDR3 sequence is 15 residues long. The V gene's germline CDR1 is KGHSH and CDR2 LQKENI. The CDR3 coding sequence is TGTGCCAGCTCACCAGCGGGTACAGATAATGAAAAACTGTTTTTT. Protein: CASSPAGTDNEKLFF.

The chain links TRBV5-4 to TRBJ1-1; D is possibly TRBD1 (6 bases). CDR3 length: 15 residues. Germline V gene sequence: CDR1 SGHNT, CDR2 YYREEE (reference sequence). Trimming took off 1 base at V and 0 bases at J, with 10 bases between the two ends. The CDR3 DNA is TGTGCCAGCAGCTTGCCAGGGGAAATGAACACTGAAGCTTTCTTT. It specifies CASSLPGEMNTEAFF.

The genes are TRBV11-1 and TRBJ1-1, with TRBD1 matching 10 bases. J gave up 0 bases and V 4 bases, and 8 bases lay outside the gene matches. This CDR3 is built from 17 residues. The germline CDR1 and CDR2 sequences are SGHAT and FQDESV (reference sequence). CDR3 coding DNA: TGTGCCAGCAGCTCCCCCGGGACAGGGGCCGTGAACACTGAAGCTTTCTTT. It specifies CASSSPGTGAVNTEAFF.

In nucleotides, the CDR3 is TGTGCCAGCAGCTCCCTAGCGGGGGGAGGAGAGACCCAGTACTTC. This codes for CASSSLAGGGETQYF. The chain recombines TRBV11-2 with TRBJ2-5; TRBD2 matches 11 bases. The CDR3 spans 15 residues. Germline V gene data show CDR1 as SGHAT and CDR2 as FQNNGV. With V trimmed by 4 bases and J by 4 bases, 5 bases remained unmatched.

The gene calls are TRBV27 and TRBJ1-1; a possible D gene is TRBD1 (5 bases). Between the trimmed V and J ends, which lost 3 bases and 5 bases, there was a span of 16 bases. Per germline, CDR1 MNHEY and CDR2 SMNVEV (reference sequence). The CDR3 consists of 15 residues. CDR3 nucleotides: TGTGCCAGCAGTTTCTCATCAGGGTTGGGAACTGAAGCTTTCTTT. Amino acids: CASSFSSGLGTEAFF.

This clone was picked up a small number of times. The CDR3 nucleotides are TGTGCCAGCAGTACATATATCCCCTGGACTGAAGCTTTCTTT. Residues: CASSTYIPWTEAFF. The gene calls are TRBV6-5 and TRBJ1-1; D remains unclear. Germline lookup yields CDR1 MNHEY and CDR2 SVGAGI. This CDR3 spans 14 amino acids. V lost 5 bases and J lost 5, with 15 bases in between.

Concerning this clone: At one end the junction does not follow the germline gene, possibly because of a read error. The chain has TRBV7-7 and TRBJ1-4; a weak D match, TRBD1 (6 bases). The V gene's germline CDR1 is SSHAT and CDR2 FNYEAQ (reference sequence). This CDR3 comprises 15 residues. In nucleotides, the CDR3 is TGTGCTAGCAGCGCCACAGGGTCCACTAATGAAAAACTGTTTTTT. It specifies CASSATGSTNEKLFF.

This clone was picked up a small number of times. The rearrangement links TRBV6-1 to TRBJ1-1, with TRBD1 identical over 10 bases. The CDR3 contains 16 residues. Unmatched junction bases numbered 4, after V lost 3 bases and J lost 0 bases. Germline assignment: CDR1 MNHNS and CDR2 SASEGT. The CDR3 coding sequence is TGTGCCAGCAGTGATAGGGGACAGGGGATGAACACTGAAGCTTTCTTT. This translates into CASSDRGQGMNTEAFF.